This is a list of T cell receptor beta chains from one sample in a study of beta chain features in type 1 diabetes. Generated by immunoSEQ multiplex PCR, the TCRdb table keeps only in-frame clones and is missing some. The sample lists about 280,000 clones, 15% occurring once. The sequencing input was naive CD4+ T cells from blood. Receptors were obtained from a man in his late teens or twenties with type 1 diabetes. Each CDR3 is given with its conserved first and last residue. The order of the fields is clone size, J gene, D gene, V gene, CDR3 protein, CDR3 DNA. The D gene is left open where the match is weak. A row's size may be missing; if present it is once, few, many or a size class.

clone_size: few; j_call: TRBJ2-2; d_call: NA; v_call: TRBV5-4; cdr3_aa: CASSKGPYGGGELFF; cdr3_nt: TGTGCCAGCAGCAAAGGGCCCTACGGGGGCGGGGAGCTGTTTTTT
clone_size: NA; j_call: TRBJ1-5; d_call: NA; v_call: TRBV19; cdr3_aa: CASSIRQGEQPQHF; cdr3_nt: TGTGCCAGTAGTATTCGGCAGGGTGAACAGCCCCAGCATTTT
clone_size: few; j_call: TRBJ1-6; d_call: TRBD1; v_call: TRBV7-2; cdr3_aa: CASSFFWDRLDSPLHF; cdr3_nt: TGTGCCAGCAGCTTTTTCTGGGACAGGCTTGATTCACCCCTCCACTTT
clone_size: NA; j_call: TRBJ2-7; d_call: NA; v_call: TRBV5-4; cdr3_aa: CASSLGPDTSYEQYF; cdr3_nt: TGTGCCAGCAGCTTGGGTCCCGACACTTCCTACGAGCAGTACTTC
clone_size: few; j_call: TRBJ2-3; d_call: NA; v_call: TRBV5-4; cdr3_aa: CASSLIQGTDTQYF; cdr3_nt: TGTGCCAGCAGCTTAATACAGGGTACAGATACGCAGTATTTT
clone_size: NA; j_call: TRBJ2-5; d_call: NA; v_call: TRBV20-1; cdr3_aa: CSASLRQTQYF; cdr3_nt: TGCAGTGCTAGTCTTCGTCAGACCCAGTACTTC
clone_size: few; j_call: TRBJ2-6; d_call: NA; v_call: TRBV5-4; cdr3_aa: CASSLFRGGGANVLTF; cdr3_nt: TGTGCCAGCAGCTTATTCAGGGGTGGAGGGGCCAACGTCCTGACTTTC
clone_size: few; j_call: TRBJ2-1; d_call: TRBD2; v_call: TRBV30; cdr3_aa: CAWASGSSYNEQFF; cdr3_nt: TGTGCCTGGGCCAGCGGGAGTTCTTACAATGAGCAGTTCTTC
clone_size: few; j_call: TRBJ2-5; d_call: NA; v_call: TRBV29-1; cdr3_aa: CSVEGGRLLQETQYF; cdr3_nt: TGCAGCGTTGAAGGCGGCCGGCTACTTCAAGAGACCCAGTACTTC
clone_size: NA; j_call: TRBJ2-4; d_call: NA; v_call: TRBV19; cdr3_aa: CASSTQHDSRRGIQYF; cdr3_nt: TGTGCCAGTAGTACCCAGCACGACAGTCGGAGGGGAATTCAGTACTTC
clone_size: NA; j_call: TRBJ1-3; d_call: NA; v_call: TRBV7-2; cdr3_aa: CASSPGHRNTIYF; cdr3_nt: TGTGCCAGCAGCCCGGGACATCGAAACACCATATATTTT
clone_size: few; j_call: TRBJ2-3; d_call: TRBD1; v_call: TRBV27; cdr3_aa: CASSLGQGVTDTQYF; cdr3_nt: TGTGCCAGCAGTTTAGGACAGGGTGTGACAGATACGCAGTATTTT
clone_size: NA; j_call: TRBJ1-2; d_call: TRBD1; v_call: TRBV29-1; cdr3_aa: CSVEDRVGYGYTF; cdr3_nt: TGCAGCGTTGAGGACAGGGTTGGCTATGGCTACACCTTC
clone_size: NA; j_call: TRBJ2-7; d_call: NA; v_call: TRBV4-2; cdr3_aa: CASSQSGEQYF; cdr3_nt: TGTGCCAGCAGCCAGTCAGGCGAGCAGTACTTC
clone_size: few; j_call: TRBJ2-5; d_call: TRBD2; v_call: TRBV2; cdr3_aa: CASSRGTSQGETQYF; cdr3_nt: TGTGCCAGCAGCCGGGGGACTAGTCAAGGAGAGACCCAGTACTTC
clone_size: NA; j_call: TRBJ2-5; d_call: TRBD1; v_call: TRBV6-5; cdr3_aa: CATSRVRGHETQYF; cdr3_nt: TGTGCCACCTCGCGGGTCAGGGGGCACGAGACCCAGTACTTC
clone_size: few; j_call: TRBJ2-1; d_call: NA; v_call: TRBV14; cdr3_aa: CASSQEGGRQFF; cdr3_nt: TGTGCCAGCAGCCAAGAGGGGGGTAGGCAGTTCTTC
clone_size: few; j_call: TRBJ2-3; d_call: TRBD2; v_call: TRBV29-1; cdr3_aa: CTTLGGSVADTQYF; cdr3_nt: TGCACCACCCTCGGCGGGAGTGTTGCAGATACGCAGTATTTT
clone_size: few; j_call: TRBJ2-1; d_call: TRBD1; v_call: TRBV7-9; cdr3_aa: CASRPWTGSYNEQFF; cdr3_nt: TGTGCCAGCAGGCCATGGACAGGGTCGTACAATGAGCAGTTCTTC
clone_size: few; j_call: TRBJ2-7; d_call: NA; v_call: TRBV28; cdr3_aa: CASSFQGSSYEQYF; cdr3_nt: TGTGCCAGCAGTTTTCAGGGGAGCTCCTACGAGCAGTACTTC
clone_size: NA; j_call: TRBJ2-2; d_call: TRBD2; v_call: TRBV30; cdr3_aa: CAWSSNERRGTGELFF; cdr3_nt: TGTGCCTGGAGTTCAAACGAGCGGCGGGGGACCGGGGAGCTGTTTTTT
clone_size: NA; j_call: TRBJ2-2; d_call: NA; v_call: TRBV5-1; cdr3_aa: CASSLAPRGELFF; cdr3_nt: TGCGCCAGCAGCTTGGCCCCCCGCGGGGAGCTGTTTTTT
clone_size: NA; j_call: TRBJ2-7; d_call: TRBD1; v_call: TRBV29-1; cdr3_aa: CSVAPDRDYEQYF; cdr3_nt: TGCAGCGTCGCCCCGGACAGGGACTACGAGCAGTACTTC
clone_size: few; j_call: TRBJ2-3; d_call: NA; v_call: TRBV19; cdr3_aa: CATGQTLTDTQYF; cdr3_nt: TGTGCCACCGGACAGACGTTAACAGATACGCAGTATTTT
clone_size: NA; j_call: TRBJ1-1; d_call: NA; v_call: TRBV7-9; cdr3_aa: CASSLFHREGTEAFF; cdr3_nt: TGTGCCAGCAGCTTATTCCACAGGGAAGGCACTGAAGCTTTCTTT
clone_size: few; j_call: TRBJ2-3; d_call: TRBD2; v_call: TRBV9; cdr3_aa: CASSVREGGPTDTQYF; cdr3_nt: TGTGCCAGCAGCGTAAGAGAGGGAGGGCCCACAGATACGCAGTATTTT
clone_size: few; j_call: TRBJ2-2; d_call: NA; v_call: TRBV5-8; cdr3_aa: CASSLQGNTGELFF; cdr3_nt: TGTGCCAGCAGCTTACAGGGAAACACCGGGGAGCTGTTTTTT
clone_size: few; j_call: TRBJ1-2; d_call: NA; v_call: TRBV28; cdr3_aa: CASRLPGQGLFGYTF; cdr3_nt: TGTGCCAGCAGACTACCGGGTCAGGGACTCTTTGGCTACACCTTC
clone_size: NA; j_call: TRBJ1-2; d_call: NA; v_call: TRBV5-6; cdr3_aa: CASLGRGKDGYTF; cdr3_nt: TGTGCCAGCCTAGGACGGGGGAAAGATGGCTACACCTTC
clone_size: few; j_call: TRBJ2-1; d_call: TRBD2; v_call: TRBV5-1; cdr3_aa: CASSLVAGTYNEQFF; cdr3_nt: TGCGCCAGCAGCTTGGTAGCGGGAACATACAATGAGCAGTTCTTC
clone_size: NA; j_call: TRBJ2-7; d_call: TRBD2; v_call: TRBV7-2; cdr3_aa: CASSRGLAGATSYEQYF; cdr3_nt: TGTGCCAGCAGCCGGGGGCTAGCGGGAGCGACGTCCTACGAGCAGTACTTC
clone_size: NA; j_call: TRBJ2-3; d_call: NA; v_call: TRBV7-2; cdr3_aa: CATGLLGAPSDTQYF; cdr3_nt: TGTGCCACCGGACTCCTGGGCGCCCCATCCGATACGCAGTATTTT
clone_size: NA; j_call: TRBJ2-1; d_call: NA; v_call: TRBV4-1; cdr3_aa: CASSQPGLLSSYNEQFF; cdr3_nt: TGCGCCAGCAGCCAACCGGGACTCCTAAGCTCCTACAATGAGCAGTTCTTC
clone_size: few; j_call: TRBJ2-4; d_call: TRBD1; v_call: TRBV6-5; cdr3_aa: CASSPTGGKNIQYF; cdr3_nt: TGTGCCAGCAGCCCAACAGGGGGCAAAAACATTCAGTACTTC
clone_size: NA; j_call: TRBJ2-4; d_call: TRBD1; v_call: TRBV28; cdr3_aa: CASRQGAGNIQYF; cdr3_nt: TGTGCCAGCAGACAGGGGGCAGGAAACATTCAGTACTTC
clone_size: NA; j_call: TRBJ2-5; d_call: TRBD2; v_call: TRBV2; cdr3_aa: CASSDRTSGEMETQYF; cdr3_nt: TGTGCCAGCAGCGATAGGACTAGCGGGGAAATGGAGACCCAGTACTTC
clone_size: NA; j_call: TRBJ1-1; d_call: TRBD1; v_call: TRBV5-1; cdr3_aa: CASSRGTGGSNTEAFF; cdr3_nt: TGCGCCAGCAGCCGGGGGACAGGGGGCAGCAACACTGAAGCTTTCTTT